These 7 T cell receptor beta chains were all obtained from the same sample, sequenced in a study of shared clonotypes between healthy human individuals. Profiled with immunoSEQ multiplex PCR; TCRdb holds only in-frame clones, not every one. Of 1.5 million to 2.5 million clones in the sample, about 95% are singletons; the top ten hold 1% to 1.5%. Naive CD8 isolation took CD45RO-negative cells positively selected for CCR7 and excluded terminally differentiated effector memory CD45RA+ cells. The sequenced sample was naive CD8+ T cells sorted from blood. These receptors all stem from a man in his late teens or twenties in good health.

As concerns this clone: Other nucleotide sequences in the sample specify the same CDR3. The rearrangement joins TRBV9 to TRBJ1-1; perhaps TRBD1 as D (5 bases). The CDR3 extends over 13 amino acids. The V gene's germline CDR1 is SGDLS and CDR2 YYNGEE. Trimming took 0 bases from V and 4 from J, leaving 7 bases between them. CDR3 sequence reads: CASSVEGATEAFF. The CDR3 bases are TGTGCCAGCAGCGTAGAAGGGGCCACTGAAGCTTTCTTT. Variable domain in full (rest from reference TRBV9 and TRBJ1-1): DSGVTQTPKHLITATGQRVTLRCSPRSGDLSVYWYQQSLDQGLQFLIQYYNGEERAKGNILERFSAQQFPDLHSELNLSSLELGDSALYFCASSVEGATEAFFGQGTRLTVV.

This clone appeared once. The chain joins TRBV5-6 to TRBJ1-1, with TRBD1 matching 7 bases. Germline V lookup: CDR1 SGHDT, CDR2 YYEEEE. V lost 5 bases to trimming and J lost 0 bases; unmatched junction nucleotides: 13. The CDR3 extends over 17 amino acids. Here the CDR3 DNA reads TGTGCCAGCAGTTACGAAATCTATGGACAGGTGAACACTGAAGCTTTCTTT. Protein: CASSYEIYGQVNTEAFF.

Here the CDR3 DNA reads TGTGCCAGCAGCTTGGCCGTTCCGGCAACTAATGAAAAACTGTTTTTT. It translates to CASSLAVPATNEKLFF. The chain is built from TRBV5-6 and TRBJ1-4; no firm D call. V was trimmed by 0 bases and J by 0 bases, leaving 9 bases between them. CDR3 length: 16 residues. The germline V gene has CDR1 SGHDT and CDR2 YYEEEE.

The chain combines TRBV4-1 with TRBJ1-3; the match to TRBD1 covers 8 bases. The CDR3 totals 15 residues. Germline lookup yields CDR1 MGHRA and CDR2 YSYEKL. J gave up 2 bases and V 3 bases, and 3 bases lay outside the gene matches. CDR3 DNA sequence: TGCGCCAGCAGCCATGACAGGGGAACTGGAAACACCATATATTTT. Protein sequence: CASSHDRGTGNTIYF.

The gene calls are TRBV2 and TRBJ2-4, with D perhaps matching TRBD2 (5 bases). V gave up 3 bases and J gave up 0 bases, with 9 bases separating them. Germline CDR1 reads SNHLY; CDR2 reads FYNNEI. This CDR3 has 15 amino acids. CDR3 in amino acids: CASSELALAKNIQYF. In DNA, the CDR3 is TGTGCCAGCAGTGAGTTAGCGTTAGCCAAAAACATTCAGTACTTC. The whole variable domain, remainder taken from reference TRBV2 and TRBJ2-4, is EPEVTQTPSHQVTQMGQEVILRCVPISNHLYFYWYRQILGQKVEFLVSFYNNEISEKSEIFDDQFSVERPDGSNFTLKIRSTKLEDSAMYFCASSELALAKNIQYFGAGTRLSVL.

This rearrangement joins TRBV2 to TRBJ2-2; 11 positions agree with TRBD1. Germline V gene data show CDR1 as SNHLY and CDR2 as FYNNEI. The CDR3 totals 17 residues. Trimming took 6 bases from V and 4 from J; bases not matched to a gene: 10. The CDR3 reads CASRKESGTGGTGELFF. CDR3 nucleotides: TGTGCCAGCAGGAAAGAGAGCGGGACAGGGGGCACCGGGGAGCTGTTTTTT.

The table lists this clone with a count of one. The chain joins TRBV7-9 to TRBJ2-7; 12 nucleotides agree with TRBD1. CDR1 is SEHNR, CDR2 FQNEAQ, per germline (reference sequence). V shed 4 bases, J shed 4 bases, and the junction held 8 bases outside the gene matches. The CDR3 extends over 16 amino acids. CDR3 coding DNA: TGTGCCAGCAGCTCTCGGTGGGACAGGGGGCCTTACGAGCAGTACTTC. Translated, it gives CASSSRWDRGPYEQYF.